This T cell receptor (beta chain) originates from a study of T cell repertoires in urothelial bladder cancer. Study-level information: Three lesions each were cT0, cTa, cT1, and cT2 or greater. Findings of the study overall: Benign specimens held more T cells than urothelial carcinoma specimens. Benign specimens had a median about 12% infiltrating lymphocyte percentage. Up to 17% of carcinoma infiltrating lymphocytes belonged to one T-cell clone.

On this clone: Its antigen is undetermined.

TCRdb's table, derived via immunoSEQ multiplex PCR, lists solely in-frame clones and lacks some. The repertoire holds roughly 11,000 clones, about two thirds seen once, with roughly 6.4% in the top ten. Germline assignment: CDR1 MGHRA and CDR2 YSYEKL. This CDR3 is built from 16 residues. V was cut by 4 bases and J by 0 bases, with 12 bases left in between. The TCR comes from a human donor with a benign inflammatory bladder lesion. Sample: tumor-infiltrating cells from bladder cancer. The V and J genes are TRBV4-1 and TRBJ2-2; unclear D gene. The CDR3 nucleotides read TGCGCCAGCAGCCCCCTCCGTTCAGCGAACACCGGGGAGCTGTTTTTT. Amino acid sequence: CASSPLRSANTGELFF.